The clone carrying this T cell receptor (beta chain) was recorded at least ten times. What it recognizes is unknown. TCR beta CDR3 region amplification was performed from RNA transcripts. TCR CDR3 regions were first amplified by RT-PCR with HTBI primers. TCRdb fed the multiplex PCR reads into MiXCR, producing one record per CDR3 protein. The table has around 300,000 distinct CDR3 sequences, more than 10% seen once. With 0 bases removed from V and 8 bases from J, the gap between germline ends came to 4 bases. The CDR3 covers 11 residues. CDR1 and CDR2 (germline): SNHLY, FYNNEI. Any symptoms of ophthalmopathy came after the first hyperthyroidism diagnosis, from which the blood sample dates. Fresh peripheral blood, 9.5 to 10 ml of it, supplied the PBMCs. The data are from a study of T cells in Graves' hyperthyroidism and ophthalmopathy. Study results and limitations: A model built on 13 V-J features separated ophthalmopathy from stable hyperthyroidism.

The TCR sequence derives from a woman younger than 45 with Graves' hyperthyroidism that later progressed to Graves' ophthalmopathy. Sequencing was done on a sample of blood. J is TRBJ1-2 and V is TRBV2; D not certain. CDR3 sequence (DNA): TGTGCCAGCAGTGAAGCCAGGGGCTACACCTTC. This sequence encodes CASSEARGYTF.